Presented here are 15 T cell receptor beta chains from one specimen sequenced in a study of T cell repertoires in cytomegalovirus infection. TCRdb reprocessed the reads via MiXCR and lists one record per CDR3 protein. The sample includes around 450,000 distinct CDR3 sequences, 30% to 40% of them seen just once. Specimen: PBMCs. The receptors originated from a human donor in good health (CMV status not recorded). Some clones in this sample may be carry-over from other donors' samples.

This chain connects TRBV5-4 to TRBJ2-2; TRBD1 might be the D (5 bases). There are 14 residues in the CDR3. V was shortened by 0 bases and J by 4 bases, with 7 bases between the two germline ends. The germline CDR1 and CDR2 sequences are SGHNT and YYREEE (reference sequence). This CDR3 is CASSLGQITGELFF. The DNA for the CDR3 is TGTGCCAGCAGCTTGGGACAGATCACCGGGGAGCTGTTTTTT.

For this clonotype: At one boundary the junction diverges from the germline segment, which might be a read error. The chain recombines TRBV11-2 with TRBJ2-2; 7 nucleotides line up with TRBD2. Germline-derived CDR1 and CDR2 are SGHAT and FQNNGV. The CDR3 is made up of 16 amino acids. The CDR3 coding sequence is TGTGCCAACAGCTCCCCGCAAGCGGGACACACCGGGGAGCTGTTTTTT. Amino acids: CANSSPQAGHTGELFF.

This clonotype was detected many times. V usage is TRBV12-3 or TRBV12-4 and J usage is TRBJ2-2; unclear D gene. Deletions cut 2 bases from V and 0 bases from J, with 13 bases between. The CDR3 contains 17 residues. CDR3 DNA: TGTGCCAGCAGTTTACGGTTGGCGGCTCCGAACACCGGGGAGCTGTTTTTT. Translated: CASSLRLAAPNTGELFF.

This clonotype was seen more than once but under ten times. The rearrangement joins TRBV19 to TRBJ2-3; D not certain. The CDR3 has 14 residues. CDR1 is LNHDA and CDR2 is SQIVND in the germline V gene (reference sequence). The germline V and J ends were trimmed by 7 bases and 2 bases, with 13 bases remaining between them. The CDR3 sequence is CASTQQLPTDTQYF. DNA for the CDR3: TGTGCCAGTACCCAACAGTTACCCACAGATACGCAGTATTTT.

V usage is TRBV29-1 and J usage is TRBJ2-1; TRBD1 is a possible D gene (7 bases). The CDR3 totals 12 residues. Germline loops: CDR1 SQVTM, CDR2 ANQGSEA. V was trimmed by 7 bases and J by 5 bases, leaving 12 bases between them. CDR3 coding DNA: TGCAGCGCGGGGGACAGAAACAATGAGCAGTTCTTC. This sequence encodes CSAGDRNNEQFF.

The V gene is TRBV2, the J gene TRBJ2-2; TRBD1 is a possible D gene (5 bases). CDR3 length: 17 residues. The germline V and J ends were trimmed by 5 bases and 6 bases, with 22 bases remaining between them. Germline CDR1 and CDR2: SNHLY and FYNNEI. The CDR3 region has the DNA TGTGCCAGCAGTCCCCCCTCCCAGCAGGGATTGGCCGGGGAGCTGTTTTTT. As protein: CASSPPSQQGLAGELFF.

This clonotype has at least ten counts. The V call is TRBV7-6, the J call TRBJ2-5; D perhaps matches TRBD1 (6 bases). The CDR3 covers 16 residues. V was trimmed by 1 base and J by 3 bases, leaving 15 bases between them. Per the germline V gene, CDR1 is SGHVS and CDR2 is FNYEAQ. In DNA form, the CDR3 reads TGTGCCAGCAGCTTAGGCTCAGGGGCGCGGGAAGAGACCCAGTACTTC. Translating it yields CASSLGSGAREETQYF.

As regards this clonotype: Possible read error: a much larger clone is one base away. The chain joins TRBV7-2 to TRBJ2-7; TRBD1 is a possible D gene (5 bases). Per the germline V gene, CDR1 is SGHTA and CDR2 is FQGNSA. The CDR3 is made up of 14 amino acids. The CDR3 nucleotides read TGTGCCAGCAGCCTTGGAAAGGGGCTCTACGAGCTGTACTTC. Translating it yields CASSLGKGLYELYF.

The rearrangement links TRBV7-9 to TRBJ2-1, with D unresolved. Trimming stripped 3 bases from V and 6 bases from J, with 15 bases between. The germline gives CDR1 SEHNR, CDR2 FQNEAQ (reference sequence). CDR3 length: 15 amino acids. The CDR3 bases are TGTGCCAGCAGCTTCGGTCAGGAAGTGGCCAATGAGCAGTTCTTC. Amino acid sequence: CASSFGQEVANEQFF.

This clonotype was seen more than once but under ten times. The chain has TRBV30 and TRBJ1-1, with unresolved D. Germline V lookup: CDR1 GTSNPN, CDR2 SVGIG (reference sequence). Trimming removed 0 bases at V and 5 bases at J, with 10 bases between. This CDR3 has 13 residues. The CDR3 loop is CAWSVIGWTEAFF. The CDR3 DNA follows: TGTGCCTGGAGTGTAATAGGGTGGACTGAAGCTTTCTTT.

J is TRBJ1-1 and V is TRBV20-1; tentatively, D is TRBD1 (5 bases). Trimming pared 0 bases from V and 3 bases from J, leaving 14 bases between. Germline V gives CDR1 DFQATT, CDR2 SNEGSKA (reference sequence). The CDR3 has 15 residues. The DNA for the CDR3 is TGCAGTGCTAGAGATGCGGGGGGGTTAGACACTGAAGCTTTCTTT. It codes for CSARDAGGLDTEAFF.

There are many counts of this clonotype. V gene TRBV7-6 combines with J gene TRBJ2-3; 9 bases fit TRBD2. V shed 1 base and J 2 bases; nucleotides not matched to a gene: 7. The CDR3 runs to 17 residues. The germline gives CDR1 SGHVS, CDR2 FNYEAQ. This CDR3 reads CASSLGIAGAYTDTQYF. The CDR3 DNA follows: TGTGCCAGCAGCTTAGGGATAGCGGGGGCGTACACAGATACGCAGTATTTT.

On this clonotype: This sequence may be a read error, since a much larger clone differs from it by one base. The rearrangement uses TRBV3-1 and TRBJ1-3, with unresolved D. The CDR3 has 16 residues. The germline V gene encodes CDR1 LGHDT and CDR2 YNNKEL (reference sequence). The CDR3 here is CASSQEALLSGNTKYF. CDR3 DNA: TGTGCCAGCAGCCAAGAAGCACTACTCTCTGGAAACACCAAATATTTT.

This clonotype was counted between two and nine times. The chain recombines TRBV18 with TRBJ1-2; the D gene is possibly TRBD1 (6 bases). In germline, CDR1 is KGHSH, CDR2 LQKENI. The germline V and J ends were trimmed by 3 bases and 2 bases, with 22 bases remaining between them. This CDR3 comprises 18 residues. CDR3 bases: TGTGCCAGCTCACCGACTCAGCAGGGGACTAGTGGAAACTATGGCTACACCTTC. The encoded protein is CASSPTQQGTSGNYGYTF.

This chain joins TRBV2 and TRBJ2-3, with 8 bases fitting TRBD2. Germline loops: CDR1 SNHLY, CDR2 FYNNEI. The CDR3 consists of 17 residues. The J segment lost 1 base and the V segment lost 5 bases, leaving 11 bases of the junction unmatched. The CDR3 loop reads CASSSGGAGVGTDTQYF. CDR3 DNA: TGTGCCAGCAGTTCGGGGGGGGCAGGGGTGGGCACAGATACGCAGTATTTT.